The present T cell receptor (beta chain) was sequenced within a study of CD8+ T cells in alopecia areata. The germline CDR1 and CDR2 sequences are MDHEN and SYDVKM. V gave up 6 bases and J gave up 0 bases, with 9 bases separating them. CDR3 length: 15 amino acids. Study-level points and caveats: Sequencing of scalp samples also includes resident alphabeta T cells from normal skin. Mice showed TCR sharing more clearly than patients did, possibly owing to HLA.

About this clone: As yet, its antigen is unknown.

Extraction of RNA preceded its reverse transcription into cDNA, which served as the sequencing template. Clones were sequenced by immunoSEQ multiplex PCR, and TCRdb holds only the in-frame ones, with some missing. The sample has some 180,000 clones; almost 65% are singletons. The V and J genes are TRBV28 and TRBJ2-6, with D maybe TRBD1 (5 bases). The receptor was derived from a human donor with alopecia areata. Material: CD4+ T cells sorted from blood, obtained at week 0. CDR3 in DNA: TGTGCCAGCAGCCGAGACAGCTCTGGGGCCAACGTCCTGACTTTC. Protein: CASSRDSSGANVLTF. The whole variable domain, remainder taken from reference TRBV28 and TRBJ2-6, is DVKVTQSSRYLVKRTGEKVFLECVQDMDHENMFWYRQDPGLGLRLIYFSYDVKMKEKGDIPEGYSVSREKKERFSLILESASTNQTSMYLCASSRDSSGANVLTFGAGSRLTVL.